This T cell receptor (beta chain) was identified during a study of blood T cell repertoires in COVID-19. Overall study: Researchers got acute and convalescent COVID-19 samples from the United States, Italy and Spain. In each case, the material was cDNA or gDNA derived from T cells, B-cell-depleted T cells, or PBMCs.

Source study methods: The assay estimated nucleated cells by amplifying reference gene primers. Assay: immunoSEQ multiplex PCR; the TCRdb copy retains only in-frame clones and omits some. V and J calls and clone size come straight from that table; D and trimming were deduced from the DNA. The data hold about 69,000 clones, with approximately 79% observed a single time. Germline CDR1 reads LGHNA; CDR2 reads YSLEER. The CDR3 consists of 15 residues. V trimming: 5 bases; J trimming: 4 bases; junction bases outside the gene matches: 6. V is TRBV4-3 and J is TRBJ2-1; 9 bases line up with TRBD2. The clonotype was recovered from a man in his sixties with acute or convalescent COVID-19. Sequenced sample: peripheral blood. The CDR3 bases are TGCGCCAGCAGCTATAGCGGGGGCGCGTACAATGAGCAGTTCTTC. Protein product: CASSYSGGAYNEQFF.